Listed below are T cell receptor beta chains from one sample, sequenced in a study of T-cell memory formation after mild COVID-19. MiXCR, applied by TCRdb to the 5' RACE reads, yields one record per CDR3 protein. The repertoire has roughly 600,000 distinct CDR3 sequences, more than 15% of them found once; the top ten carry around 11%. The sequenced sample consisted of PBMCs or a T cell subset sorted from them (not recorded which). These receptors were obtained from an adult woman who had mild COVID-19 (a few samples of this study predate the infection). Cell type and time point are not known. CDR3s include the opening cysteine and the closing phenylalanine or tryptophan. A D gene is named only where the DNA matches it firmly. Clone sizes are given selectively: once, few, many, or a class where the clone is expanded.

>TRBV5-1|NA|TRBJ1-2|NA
TGCGCCAGCAGCCCCATTGCGGAAAGAGGCTATGGCTACACCTTC
CASSPIAERGYGYTF
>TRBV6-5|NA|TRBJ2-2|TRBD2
TGTGCCAGCAGACCGGGACTAGCGGGAGCGTGGGACACCGGGGAGCTGTTTTTT
CASRPGLAGAWDTGELFF
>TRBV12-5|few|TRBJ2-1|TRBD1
TGTGCTAGTGGTTTGAAGATGACAGGGGATGGTAGGTCCTACAATGAGCAGTTCTTC
CASGLKMTGDGRSYNEQFF
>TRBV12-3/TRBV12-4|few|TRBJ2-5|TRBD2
TGTGCCAGCAGTTTGGGACTAGCGGGAACGAGAGAGACCCAGTACTTC
CASSLGLAGTRETQYF
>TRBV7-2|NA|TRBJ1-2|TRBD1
TGTGCCAGCAGCCCTTCTCCCGGGACAGGGGTGGAATATGGCTACACCTTC
CASSPSPGTGVEYGYTF
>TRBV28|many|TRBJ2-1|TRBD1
TGTGCCAGCAGCCCCGGGACAGGGTTTTTCGAGCAGTTCTTC
CASSPGTGFFEQFF
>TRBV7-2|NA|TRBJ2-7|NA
TGTGCCAGCAGCAAAGGAAGCATACAGGGTTGGTACGAGCAGTACTTC
CASSKGSIQGWYEQYF
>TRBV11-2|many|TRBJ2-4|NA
TGTGCCAGCAGCTTAGGCTGGGGGTTGAACTTC
CASSLGWGLNF
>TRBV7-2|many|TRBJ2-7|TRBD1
TGTGCCAGCAGCGTAGGACAGGGGTTCTACGAGCAGTACTTC
CASSVGQGFYEQYF
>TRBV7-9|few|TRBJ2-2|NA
TGTGCCAGCAGCTTTCAGTGGAGGACCGGGGAGCTGTTTTTT
CASSFQWRTGELFF
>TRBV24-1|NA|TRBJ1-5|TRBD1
TGTGCCACCAGTTGCGGACAGGGCCCCCTTTGTCCCCAGCATTTT
CATSCGQGPLCPQHF
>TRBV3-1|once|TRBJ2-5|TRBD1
TGTGCCAGCAGCCCCTTAGGTGGACAGGCCCAGTACTTC
CASSPLGGQAQYF
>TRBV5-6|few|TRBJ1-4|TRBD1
TGTGCCAGCAGCCCCGCAGGGGGGGGCGAAAAACTGTTTTTT
CASSPAGGGEKLFF
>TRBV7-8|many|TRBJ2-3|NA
TGTGCCAGCAGCCGAGATAGAACAGATACGCAGTATTTT
CASSRDRTDTQYF
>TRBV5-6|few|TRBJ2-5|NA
TGTGCCAGCAGCTTGGTAGAGACGGAGACCCAGTACTTC
CASSLVETETQYF
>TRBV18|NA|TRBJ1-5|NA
TGTGCCAGCTCACCGGGACCTGGCAATCAGCCCCAGCATTTT
CASSPGPGNQPQHF
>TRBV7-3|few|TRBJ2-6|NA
TGTGCCAGCAGCTCTGGGGGGTGGCCTGGGGCCAACGTCCTGACTTTC
CASSSGGWPGANVLTF
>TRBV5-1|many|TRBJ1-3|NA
TGCGCCAGCAGCTTGGGGCCAGCCGGAAACACCATATATTTT
CASSLGPAGNTIYF
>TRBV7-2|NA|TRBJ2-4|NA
TGTGCCAGCAGCTTTTTAAAAGCTCTAGCCAAAAACATTCAGTACTTC
CASSFLKALAKNIQYF
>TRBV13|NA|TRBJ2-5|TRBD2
TGTGCCAGCAGCCCGGATGGAGCGGGAGTCGGCCAAGAGACCCAGTACTTC
CASSPDGAGVGQETQYF
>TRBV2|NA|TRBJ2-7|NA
TGTGCCAGCAGTCTAACAGGGTCCCACGAGCAGTACTTC
CASSLTGSHEQYF
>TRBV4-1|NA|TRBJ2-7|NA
TGCGCCAGCAGCCAAGAGACCTACCACTACGAGCAGTACTTC
CASSQETYHYEQYF
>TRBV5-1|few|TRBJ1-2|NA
TGCGCCAGCAGCTCTTACTCCAAAGCCAAGAATAACTATGGCTACACCTTC
CASSSYSKAKNNYGYTF
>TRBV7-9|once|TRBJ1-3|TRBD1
TGTGCCAGCAGCCTCCAGACAGGGAAGGCTGGAAACACCATATATTTT
CASSLQTGKAGNTIYF
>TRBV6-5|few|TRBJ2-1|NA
TGTGCCAGCCTTAGCCGGAGTTTTGAGCAGTTCTTC
CASLSRSFEQFF
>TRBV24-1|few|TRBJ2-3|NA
TGTGCCACCAGTGGCAGTGGCGGAACTAACACAGATACGCAGTATTTT
CATSGSGGTNTDTQYF
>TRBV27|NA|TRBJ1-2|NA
TGTGCCAGCAGTCCACGCAGCGACCCTAACTATGGCTACACCTTC
CASSPRSDPNYGYTF
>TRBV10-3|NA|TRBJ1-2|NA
TGTGCCATCAGTCCGGAGTCAGTTTCTAGGGGCTACACCTTC
CAISPESVSRGYTF
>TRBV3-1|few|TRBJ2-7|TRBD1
TGTGCCAGCAGCCAAGGTTCACAGGGGACAGGTTACGAGCAGTACTTC
CASSQGSQGTGYEQYF
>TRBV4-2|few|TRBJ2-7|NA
TGTGCCAGCAGCCAAGAACCGGACCTTTACGAGCAGTACTTC
CASSQEPDLYEQYF
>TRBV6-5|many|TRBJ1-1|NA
TGTGCCAGCAGCACCCAGGGGTATGAAGCTTTCTTT
CASSTQGYEAFF
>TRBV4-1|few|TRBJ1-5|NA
TGCGCCAGCAGCCAAGAGGTTCTCCGGGGCCAGCCCAATCAGCCCCAGCATTTT
CASSQEVLRGQPNQPQHF
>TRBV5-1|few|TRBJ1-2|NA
TGCGCCAGCACCCCGTCGACTGGTTCTGATGGCTACACCTTC
CASTPSTGSDGYTF
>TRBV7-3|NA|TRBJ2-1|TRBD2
TGTGCCAGCAGCTTAGGGGCTAGCGGTTACAATGAGCAGTTCTTC
CASSLGASGYNEQFF
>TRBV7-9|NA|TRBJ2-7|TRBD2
TGTGCCAGCAGCCGGACTAGCGAGACCTACGAGCAGTACTTC
CASSRTSETYEQYF
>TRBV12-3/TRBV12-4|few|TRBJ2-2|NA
TGTGCCAGCAGAGATAGCGTCGGGGAGCTGTTTTTT
CASRDSVGELFF
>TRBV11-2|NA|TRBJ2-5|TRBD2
TGTGCCAGCAGCCCGTCTCTTAGCGGGAGGGCCCGGGAGACCCAGTACTTC
CASSPSLSGRARETQYF
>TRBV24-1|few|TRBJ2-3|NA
TGTGCCACCAGTGATTTCACCTCCACCGGCACAGATACGCAGTATTTT
CATSDFTSTGTDTQYF
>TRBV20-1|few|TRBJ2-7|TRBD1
TGCAGTGCTAGAGTCCAACAAACCACCCGGACAGGTTCCTACGAGCAGTACTTC
CSARVQQTTRTGSYEQYF
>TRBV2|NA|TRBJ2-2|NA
TGTGCCAGCAGTGGACTAACGGGGAGCACCGGGGAGCTGTTTTTT
CASSGLTGSTGELFF
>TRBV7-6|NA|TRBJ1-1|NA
TGTGCCAGCAGCTCCCCTCTGGGCACTGAAGCTTTCTTT
CASSSPLGTEAFF
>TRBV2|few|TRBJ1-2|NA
TGTGCCAGCAGGGCCAGATCATATGGCTACACCTTC
CASRARSYGYTF
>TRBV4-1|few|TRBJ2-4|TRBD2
TGCGCCAGCAGCCAAGGATGGCTAGCGGGGGACATTCAGTACTTC
CASSQGWLAGDIQYF
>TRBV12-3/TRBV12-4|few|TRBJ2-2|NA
TGTGCCAGCAGTTACAGTACTCCGAACACCGGGGAGCTGTTTTTT
CASSYSTPNTGELFF
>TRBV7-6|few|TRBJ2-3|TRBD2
TGTGCCAGCAGCTTAGAGTGGAGCGGGGGGGCAGATACGCAGTATTTT
CASSLEWSGGADTQYF
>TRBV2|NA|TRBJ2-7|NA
TGTGCCAGCAGTGAACGACCTTTCTACGAGCAGTACTTC
CASSERPFYEQYF
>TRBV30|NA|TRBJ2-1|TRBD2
TGTGCCTGGAGGGCGGGAGTCGGCTACAATGAGCAGTTCTTC
CAWRAGVGYNEQFF
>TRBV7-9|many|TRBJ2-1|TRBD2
TGTGCCAGCAGCTGGACTAGCTCCTACAATGAGCAGTTCTTC
CASSWTSSYNEQFF
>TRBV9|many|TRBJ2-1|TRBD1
TGTGCCAGCAGCGTGCCCGGGACAGGGGACAATGAGCAGTTCTTC
CASSVPGTGDNEQFF
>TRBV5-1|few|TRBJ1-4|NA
TGCGCCAGCAAAGGGACCACTAATGAAAAACTGTTTTTT
CASKGTTNEKLFF
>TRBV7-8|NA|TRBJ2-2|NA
TGTGCCAGCAGCTTTGGGGGAAACCTCCCCGGGGAGCTGTTTTTT
CASSFGGNLPGELFF
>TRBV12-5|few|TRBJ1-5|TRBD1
TGTGCTAGTGGCCGGACAGGGGGCAATCAGCCCCAGCATTTT
CASGRTGGNQPQHF
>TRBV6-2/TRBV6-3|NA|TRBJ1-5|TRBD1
TGTGCCAGCAGTTACCCGACAGGGGGCATCGATCAGCCCCAGCATTTT
CASSYPTGGIDQPQHF
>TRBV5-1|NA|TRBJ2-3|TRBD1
TGCGCCAGCACCTCGACAGGGACCGATACGCAGTATTTT
CASTSTGTDTQYF
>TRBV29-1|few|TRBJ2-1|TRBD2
TGCAGCAGCCCCGTAGCGGGAGGATTCTACAATGAGCAGTTCTTC
CSSPVAGGFYNEQFF
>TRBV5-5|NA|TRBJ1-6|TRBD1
TGTGCCAGCAGCTTTGGACCCGACAGGGACAATTCACCCCTCCACTTT
CASSFGPDRDNSPLHF
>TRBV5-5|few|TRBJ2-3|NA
TGTGCCAGCAGCTTGGACGAGACCCTATATTCCCCCACAGATACGCAGTATTTT
CASSLDETLYSPTDTQYF
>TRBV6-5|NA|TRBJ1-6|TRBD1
TGTGCCAGCAGACCCACAGGGGCCAATTCACCCCTCCACTTT
CASRPTGANSPLHF
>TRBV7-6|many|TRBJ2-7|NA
TGTGCCAGCAGCTTGGCAGGGGGGTTCAACGAGCAGTACTTC
CASSLAGGFNEQYF